Here is one T cell receptor beta chain with its context. Its antigen remains unidentified. Germline V CDR1 and CDR2: SNHLY, FYNNEI. The CDR3 runs 16 residues. J was trimmed by 5 bases and V by 5 bases; bases with no gene match: 7. Profiled with immunoSEQ multiplex PCR; TCRdb holds only in-frame clones, not every one. The top ten hold nearly 5% of the sample, which has about 99,000 clones, around 88% seen once. These data originate in a study of radiotherapy plus CTLA-4 blockade in lung cancer. General study results and limits: Tumor-derived TCR clones expanded in blood after radiotherapy plus ipilimumab.

The clonotype was recovered from a human donor with non-small cell lung cancer that progressed on radiotherapy plus ipilimumab. The rearrangement uses TRBV2 and TRBJ2-5, with 14 bases fitting TRBD2. The source was peripheral blood, collected from a patient treated with radiotherapy plus ipilimumab. Here the CDR3 reads CASSTGLAGGTETQYF. CDR3 coding DNA: TGTGCCAGCAGTACAGGACTAGCGGGAGGAACGGAGACCCAGTACTTC.